Listed below are T cell receptor beta chains from one sample, sequenced in a study of shared clonotypes between healthy human individuals. Here immunoSEQ multiplex PCR was the method, and the copy in TCRdb shows in-frame clones only, minus some. Altogether around 1,900,000 clones are present, about 94% being singletons, with the ten largest covering roughly 1.7%. Source material: naive CD8+ T cells from PBMCs. These receptor sequences come from a man between 18 and 29 years old in good health. Some clones in this sample may be carry-over from other donors' samples. Both conserved end residues are part of each CDR3. Fields, in order: V gene, clone size, CDR3 protein. The size field is filled for only some rows; it gives once, few, many or a size class.

TRBV19 | NA | CASRGAVGQGAYEQYF
TRBV7-9 | once | CASSHSMNTEAFF
TRBV9 | NA | CASSGGDSYQPQHF
TRBV27 | NA | CATLADTQYF
TRBV7-9 | NA | CASSSPLGGLGEQYF
TRBV9 | NA | CASSVVDHEQYF
TRBV28 | NA | CASSLRSENSNQPQHF
TRBV2 | NA | CASSGKRTQSVEQFF
TRBV19 | NA | CASSITSTEQYF
TRBV7-8 | few | CASSMGLHQPQHF
TRBV6-5 | NA | CASSYGQGGLDEQYF
TRBV7-9 | NA | CASSLKSPGPNEQFF
TRBV4-1 | NA | CASSQDWDLGARRYGYTF
TRBV2 | few | CATRTNYGYTF
TRBV29-1 | NA | CSVDMDTQYF
TRBV4-3 | NA | CASSQGTGYTGELFF
TRBV28 | once | CASSTWRDRSGNTIYF
TRBV19 | NA | CASSPSPMGNQPQHF
TRBV6-6 | NA | CASSTTSGLGVKLFF
TRBV10-2 | NA | CASKQGAMQFF
TRBV9 | NA | CASSPGPGGGNTIYF
TRBV27 | NA | CASRPAPQGPQHF
TRBV5-4 | NA | CASSLDGNGYTF
TRBV7-9 | NA | CASSPRVAGDTGELFF
TRBV11-2 | NA | CASSLRTSGSPGELFF
TRBV27 | NA | CASSLLEATSTDTQYF
TRBV7-3 | NA | CASSLIVHEQYF
TRBV4-1 | NA | CASSPTSGRAGEQFF